The clone carrying this T cell receptor beta chain was seen a handful of times. Antigen specificity is unknown. PCR was performed using 60 Vbeta and 13 Jbeta primers. Using immunoSEQ multiplex PCR, the repertoire was profiled, and TCRdb retains in-frame clones only, with some absent. The profile shows about 130,000 clones, roughly 80% of them singletons. The data derive from a study of cytomegalovirus exposure and HLA in healthy donors. The wider study: From donors who were HLA-typed, an early data release held 70 million to 90 million unique TCRs.

Findings of the study overall: According to a later analysis, donors in an Asian-associated ancestry cluster reportedly had fewer N-insertions than the approximately 730-donor mean. Cytomegalovirus association was listed for under 200 TCR beta chains.

Sequencing used PBMCs. This TCR was recovered from a middle-aged woman in good health and CMV-seropositive.

CDR3 bases: TGTGCCAGTAGTATCCAGGGGCTCGTCACCGGGGAGCTGTTTTTT. Amino acids: CASSIQGLVTGELFF. The chain employs TRBV19 and TRBJ2-2; D might be TRBD1 (6 bases). The length of the CDR3 is 15 residues. Looked up from germline, CDR1 is LNHDA and CDR2 is SQIVND (reference sequence). V lost 3 bases to trimming and J lost 4 bases, with 12 bases between them.